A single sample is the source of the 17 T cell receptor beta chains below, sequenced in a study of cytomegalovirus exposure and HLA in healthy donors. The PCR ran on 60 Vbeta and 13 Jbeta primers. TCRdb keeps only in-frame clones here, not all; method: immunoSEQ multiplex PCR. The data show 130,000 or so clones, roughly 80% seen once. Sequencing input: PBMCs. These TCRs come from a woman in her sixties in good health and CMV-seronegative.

CDR3 DNA sequence: TGTGCCAGCAGCTTAGAAACAGCCGGCTACACCTTC. Its protein product is CASSLETAGYTF. The genes are TRBV7-9 and TRBJ1-2, with D unclear. The CDR3 is 12 amino acids. The germline gives CDR1 SEHNR, CDR2 FQNEAQ (reference sequence). V was pared by 1 base and J by 8 bases, with 8 bases between.

CDR3 region: CASSDTSYWQFF. The CDR3 DNA is TGTGCCAGCAGTGATACGAGTTATTGGCAGTTCTTC. The rearrangement links TRBV6-1 to TRBJ2-1, with no clear D. CDR1 and CDR2 from the germline V gene are MNHNS and SASEGT. The germline V and J ends were trimmed by 3 bases and 12 bases, with 12 bases remaining between them. This CDR3 contains 12 residues.

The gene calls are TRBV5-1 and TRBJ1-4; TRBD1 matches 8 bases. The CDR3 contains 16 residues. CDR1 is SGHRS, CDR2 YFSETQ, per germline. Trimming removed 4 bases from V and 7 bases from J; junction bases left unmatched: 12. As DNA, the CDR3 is TGCGCCAGCAGCGGAGGGATTCAGGGGGCGGGTGAAAAACTGTTTTTT. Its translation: CASSGGIQGAGEKLFF. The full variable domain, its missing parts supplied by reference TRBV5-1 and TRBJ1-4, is KAGVTQTPRYLIKTRGQQVTLSCSPISGHRSVSWYQQTPGQGLQFLFEYFSETQRNKGNFPGRFSGRQFSNSRSEMNVSTLELGDSALYLCASSGGIQGAGEKLFFGSGTQLSVL.

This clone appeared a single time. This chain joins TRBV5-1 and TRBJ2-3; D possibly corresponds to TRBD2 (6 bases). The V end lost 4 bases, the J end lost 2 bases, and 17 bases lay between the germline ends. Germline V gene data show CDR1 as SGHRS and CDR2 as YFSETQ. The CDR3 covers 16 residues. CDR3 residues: CASSPHVGGSTDTQYF. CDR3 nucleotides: TGCGCCAGCAGCCCCCACGTCGGAGGGTCCACAGATACGCAGTATTTT.

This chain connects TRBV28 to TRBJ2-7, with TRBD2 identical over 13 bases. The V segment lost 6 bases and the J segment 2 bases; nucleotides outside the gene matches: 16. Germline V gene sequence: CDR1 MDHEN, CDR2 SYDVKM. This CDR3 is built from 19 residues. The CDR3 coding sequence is TGTGCCAGCAGAGCACGACGGACTAGCGGGAGTTGGGGGCCCTACGAGCAGTACTTC. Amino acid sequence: CASRARRTSGSWGPYEQYF. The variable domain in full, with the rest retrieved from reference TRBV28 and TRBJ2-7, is DVKVTQSSRYLVKRTGEKVFLECVQDMDHENMFWYRQDPGLGLRLIYFSYDVKMKEKGDIPEGYSVSREKKERFSLILESASTNQTSMYLCASRARRTSGSWGPYEQYFGPGTRLTVT.

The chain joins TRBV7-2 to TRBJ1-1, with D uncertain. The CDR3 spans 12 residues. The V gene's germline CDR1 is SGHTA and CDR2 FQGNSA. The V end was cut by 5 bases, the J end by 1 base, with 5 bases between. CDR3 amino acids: CASSQANTEAFF. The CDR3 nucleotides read TGTGCCAGCAGCCAGGCGAACACTGAAGCTTTCTTT. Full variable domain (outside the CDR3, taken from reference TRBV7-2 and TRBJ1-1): GAGVSQSPSNKVTEKGKDVELRCDPISGHTALYWYRQSLGQGLEFLIYFQGNSAPDKSGLPSDRFSAERTGGSVSTLTIQRTQQEDSAVYLCASSQANTEAFFGQGTRLTVV.

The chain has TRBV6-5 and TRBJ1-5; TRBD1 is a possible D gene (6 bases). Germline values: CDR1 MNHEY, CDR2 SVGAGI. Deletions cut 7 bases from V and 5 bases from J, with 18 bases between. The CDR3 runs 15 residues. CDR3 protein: CASIGPGGDYQPQHF. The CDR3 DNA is TGTGCCAGCATCGGTCCGGGGGGCGATTATCAGCCCCAGCATTTT.

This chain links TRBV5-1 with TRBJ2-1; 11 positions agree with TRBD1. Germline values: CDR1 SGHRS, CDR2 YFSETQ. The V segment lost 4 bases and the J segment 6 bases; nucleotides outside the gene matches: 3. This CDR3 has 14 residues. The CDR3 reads CASSPGTGGNEQFF. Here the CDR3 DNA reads TGCGCCAGCAGCCCTGGGACAGGGGGCAATGAGCAGTTCTTC.

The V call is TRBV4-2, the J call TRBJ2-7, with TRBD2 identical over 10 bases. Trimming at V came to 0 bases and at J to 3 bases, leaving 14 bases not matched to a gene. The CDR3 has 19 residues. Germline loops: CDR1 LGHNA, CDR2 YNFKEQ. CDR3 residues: CASSQDEERGGHRNYEQYF. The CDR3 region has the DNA TGTGCCAGCAGCCAAGATGAGGAGCGGGGGGGCCATCGGAACTACGAGCAGTACTTC.

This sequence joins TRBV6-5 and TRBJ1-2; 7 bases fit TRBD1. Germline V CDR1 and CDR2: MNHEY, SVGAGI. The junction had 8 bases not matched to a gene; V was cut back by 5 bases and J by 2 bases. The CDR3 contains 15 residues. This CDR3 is CASSTDRDGNYGYTF. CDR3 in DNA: TGTGCCAGCAGTACCGACAGGGACGGGAACTATGGCTACACCTTC.

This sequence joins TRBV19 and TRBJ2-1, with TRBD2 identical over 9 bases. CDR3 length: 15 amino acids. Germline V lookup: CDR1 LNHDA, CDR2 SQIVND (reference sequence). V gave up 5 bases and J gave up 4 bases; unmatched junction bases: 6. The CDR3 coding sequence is TGTGCCAGTAGTGTGACTAGCGGAGCGTACAATGAGCAGTTCTTC. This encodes CASSVTSGAYNEQFF.

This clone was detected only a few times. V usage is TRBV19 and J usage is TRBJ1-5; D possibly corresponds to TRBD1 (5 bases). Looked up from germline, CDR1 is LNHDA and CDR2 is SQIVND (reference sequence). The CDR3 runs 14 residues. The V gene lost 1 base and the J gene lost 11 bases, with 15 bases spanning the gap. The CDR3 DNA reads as TGTGCCAGTAGTATAGGCGGGGGTAGGAGAGCCCAGCATTTT. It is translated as CASSIGGGRRAQHF.

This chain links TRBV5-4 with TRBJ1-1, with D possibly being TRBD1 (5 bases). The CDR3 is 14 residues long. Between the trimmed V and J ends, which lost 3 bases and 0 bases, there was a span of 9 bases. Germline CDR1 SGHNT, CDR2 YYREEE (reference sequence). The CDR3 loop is CASSYRSMNTEAFF. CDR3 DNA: TGTGCCAGCAGCTACAGGAGCATGAACACTGAAGCTTTCTTT.

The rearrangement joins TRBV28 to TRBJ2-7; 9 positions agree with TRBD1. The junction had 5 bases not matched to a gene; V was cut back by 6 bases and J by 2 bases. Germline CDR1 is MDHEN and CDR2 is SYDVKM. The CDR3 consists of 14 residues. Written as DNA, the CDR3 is TGTGCCAGCAGGAAGACAGGGGGTACCTACGAGCAGTACTTC. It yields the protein CASRKTGGTYEQYF.

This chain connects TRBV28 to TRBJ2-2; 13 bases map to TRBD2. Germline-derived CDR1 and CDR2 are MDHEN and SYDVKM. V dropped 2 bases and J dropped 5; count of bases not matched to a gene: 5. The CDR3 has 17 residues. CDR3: CASSLRTSGRRTGELFF. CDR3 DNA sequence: TGTGCCAGCAGTTTAAGGACTAGCGGGAGAAGGACCGGGGAGCTGTTTTTT.

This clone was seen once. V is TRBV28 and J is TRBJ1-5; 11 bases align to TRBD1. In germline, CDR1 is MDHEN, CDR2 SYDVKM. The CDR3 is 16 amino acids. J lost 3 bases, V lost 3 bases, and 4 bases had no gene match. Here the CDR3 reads CASSLGTGGYNQPQHF. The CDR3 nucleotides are TGTGCCAGCAGTTTGGGGACAGGGGGTTACAATCAGCCCCAGCATTTT.

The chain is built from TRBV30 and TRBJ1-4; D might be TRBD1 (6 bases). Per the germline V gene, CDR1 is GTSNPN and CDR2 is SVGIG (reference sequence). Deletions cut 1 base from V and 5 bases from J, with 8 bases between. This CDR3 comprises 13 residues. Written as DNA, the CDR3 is TGTGCCTGGAGTGCAGGACAGAATGAAAAACTGTTTTTT. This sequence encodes CAWSAGQNEKLFF.